This TCR beta chain appears in the sequencing data of a study of T cell repertoires in cytomegalovirus infection. Background on the study: Recently identified HLA-C-restricted CMV epitopes were used, and well-studied HLA-B-restricted CMV epitopes were used as well. It was the public TCR beta signatures that indicated both CMV infection and matching HLA type. Study conclusions and caveats: Identification of carriers of CMV plus the relevant HLA was achieved through cumulative public TCR beta family frequency. HLA-C-restricted CMV clonotypes gave the most frequent clonotype in two of eight donors.

This clonotype was seen only a few times. Its antigen is currently unknown. Germline CDR1 is SGHTA and CDR2 is FQGNSA. The CDR3 consists of 14 residues. Trimming cost V 1 base and J 8 bases, with 12 bases left between them. TCRdb passed the reads through MiXCR, listing each CDR3 protein once. This repertoire shows roughly 500,000 distinct CDR3 sequences, more than 40% found once; its top ten account for about 41%. Sequenced here: cultured PBMCs, sampled from culture after CMV antigen stimulation. The V gene is TRBV7-2, the J gene TRBJ2-1, with D unresolved. The receptor's source is a human donor in good health (CMV status not recorded). Some clones in this sample may be carry-over from other donors' samples. The DNA of the CDR3 is TGTGCCAGCAGCTTAGTACCTAGTCGGTATGAGCAGTTCTTC. This gives the protein CASSLVPSRYEQFF.